A selection of T cell receptor beta chains follows, all from one sample in a study of blood T cell repertoires in COVID-19. Data came from immunoSEQ multiplex PCR; TCRdb stores just in-frame clones and leaves some out. The data hold 150,000 to 200,000 clones, with approximately 93% observed a single time. Sequences were obtained from peripheral blood. These receptor sequences come from a woman in her fifties or sixties with COVID-19, enrolled during active disease. Both conserved end residues are part of each CDR3. Each record gives: D gene, clone size, V gene, J gene, CDR3 protein, CDR3 DNA. The D gene is left open where the match is weak. The size field is filled for only some rows; it gives once, few, many or a size class.

TRBD1	once	TRBV19	TRBJ1-1	CASRRTGVEAFF	TGTGCCAGTAGAAGGACAGGGGTTGAAGCTTTCTTT
.	once	TRBV5-8	TRBJ1-5	CASSSQVLFNQPQHF	TGTGCCAGCAGCTCACAGGTGCTTTTTAATCAGCCCCAGCATTTT
TRBD1	few	TRBV6-2/TRBV6-3	TRBJ2-7	CASSGTGGSEQYF	TGTGCCAGCAGCGGGACAGGGGGCTCCGAGCAGTACTTC
.	.	TRBV10-3	TRBJ1-2	CAISGRDSNGYTF	TGTGCCATCAGTGGTCGAGACAGTAATGGCTACACCTTC
.	.	TRBV7-2	TRBJ1-1	CASSPYGGFSAEAFF	TGTGCCAGCAGCCCCTACGGGGGATTTAGCGCTGAAGCTTTCTTT
.	.	TRBV29-1	TRBJ1-1	CSVLTGMNTEAFF	TGCAGCGTCTTAACAGGGATGAACACTGAAGCTTTCTTT
TRBD1	.	TRBV5-6	TRBJ1-2	CASSSTGTGFGYTF	TGTGCCAGCAGCTCCACCGGGACAGGGTTTGGCTACACCTTC
TRBD1	.	TRBV4-2	TRBJ2-1	CASSQGGTEYNEQFF	TGTGCCAGCAGCCAAGGAGGGACAGAATACAATGAGCAGTTCTTC
.	.	TRBV6-5	TRBJ1-2	CASSYTAGSYGYTF	TGTGCCAGCAGTTACACGGCAGGGTCCTATGGCTACACCTTC
.	.	TRBV2	TRBJ1-1	CASSSTGMNTEAFF	TGTGCCAGCAGTTCTACAGGTATGAACACTGAAGCTTTCTTT
.	few	TRBV6-5	TRBJ1-3	CASSYSGRSGNTIYF	TGTGCCAGCAGTTATTCCGGGAGGTCTGGAAACACCATATATTTT
.	.	TRBV6-5	TRBJ1-3	CASSSRGGGNTIYF	TGTGCCAGCAGTTCCCGGGGAGGTGGAAACACCATATATTTT
.	.	TRBV7-2	TRBJ1-5	CASSLVGNQPQHF	TGTGCCAGCAGCTTAGTAGGCAATCAGCCCCAGCATTTT
TRBD2	.	TRBV5-6	TRBJ2-5	CASSLAGAGGRQSETQYF	TGTGCCAGCAGCTTGGCTGGGGCGGGGGGGCGACAATCAGAGACCCAGTACTTC
TRBD1	.	TRBV7-3	TRBJ1-2	CASSLTGPNYGYTF	TGTGCCAGCAGCCTGACAGGGCCCAACTATGGCTACACCTTC
TRBD1	.	TRBV7-2	TRBJ1-2	CASSFGQGDGYTF	TGTGCCAGCAGCTTTGGACAGGGGGACGGCTACACCTTC
.	.	TRBV15	TRBJ1-1	CATSRDLLGAEAFF	TGTGCCACCAGCAGAGATCTGCTAGGGGCTGAAGCTTTCTTT
TRBD1	.	TRBV7-2	TRBJ1-1	CASSQFVDRATEAFF	TGTGCCAGCAGCCAGTTTGTGGACAGGGCCACTGAAGCTTTCTTT
.	.	TRBV6-5	TRBJ2-7	CASSYQRAGEQYF	TGTGCCAGCAGTTACCAAAGAGCGGGCGAGCAGTACTTC
TRBD1	.	TRBV11-2	TRBJ1-1	CASSYTDRGREAFF	TGTGCCAGCAGCTATACCGACAGGGGGCGTGAAGCTTTCTTT
.	once	TRBV6-5	TRBJ1-4	CASSWNSGLNNEKLFF	TGTGCCAGCAGTTGGAATTCGGGTCTAAATAATGAAAAACTGTTTTTT
.	.	TRBV10-3	TRBJ2-7	CAISDSPEAYEQYF	TGTGCCATCAGTGATAGTCCGGAGGCCTACGAGCAGTACTTC
.	.	TRBV7-9	TRBJ2-7	CASSAHPGTWTYF	TGTGCCAGCAGCGCCCACCCGGGGACATGGACATACTTC
.	.	TRBV19	TRBJ1-2	CASSWLTGSGYTF	TGTGCCAGTAGTTGGTTGACGGGTAGTGGCTACACCTTC
.	once	TRBV7-2	TRBJ1-5	CASSLSSTSSNQPQHF	TGTGCCAGCAGCTTAAGTTCCACTTCTAGCAATCAGCCCCAGCATTTT
TRBD1	.	TRBV6-5	TRBJ1-1	CASRRQGAGVTEAFF	TGTGCCAGCAGGAGACAGGGGGCAGGTGTGACTGAAGCTTTCTTT
.	.	TRBV6-5	TRBJ2-7	CASSRDWTYEQYF	TGTGCCAGCAGCCGGGACTGGACCTACGAGCAGTACTTC
.	.	TRBV3-1/TRBV3-2	TRBJ1-2	CASSQGTGLANYGYTF	TGTGCCAGCAGCCAAGGTACAGGGCTGGCTAACTATGGCTACACCTTC
TRBD1	once	TRBV6-5	TRBJ1-1	CASQTRGVDTEAFF	TGTGCCAGTCAAACCAGGGGGGTTGACACTGAAGCTTTCTTT
.	.	TRBV10-3	TRBJ1-5	CAISESSEGEQPQHF	TGTGCCATCAGTGAGTCGAGTGAGGGAGAGCAGCCCCAGCATTTT
.	once	TRBV19	TRBJ1-5	CASSMANQPQHF	TGTGCCAGTAGTATGGCAAATCAGCCCCAGCATTTT
.	.	TRBV12-5	TRBJ1-1	CASGSGTGTGEAFF	TGTGCTAGTGGTTCAGGGACGGGGACTGGTGAAGCTTTCTTT